This record looks at one TCR beta chain sequence and its context. The antigen remains unidentified. With 60 Vbeta and 13 Jbeta primers, the PCR was carried out. Sequencing used immunoSEQ multiplex PCR; TCRdb keeps in-frame clones, though not all of them. The data hold 150,000 to 200,000 clones, with just under 80% observed a single time. The sample belongs to a study of cytomegalovirus exposure and HLA in healthy donors. Germline V gene sequence: CDR1 SGHDT, CDR2 YYEEEE. V was pared by 4 bases and J by 5 bases, with 10 bases of the junction left unmatched. The CDR3 loop spans 15 amino acids. Study-level points and caveats: Researchers reportedly found TCR beta sequences accurately predicted most subjects' HLA-A and HLA-B alleles.

This sequence was found in a man in his late teens or twenties in good health and CMV-seropositive. The chain combines TRBV5-6 with TRBJ1-2, with 8 bases identical to TRBD1. The sample taken for sequencing was PBMCs. This CDR3 reads CASSPGQGLGYGYTF. In DNA, the CDR3 is TGTGCCAGCAGCCCAGGACAGGGACTTGGGTATGGCTACACCTTC.